These T cell receptor beta chains were read from a single sample in a study of T cells expressing NK-cell markers. TCRdb reprocessed the 5' RACE reads and reports one entry per CDR3 protein, with no DNA. The listing records 500,000 to 600,000 distinct CDR3 sequences. The specimen sequenced was blood T cells: a sorted CD56 or NKG2C T cell subset, CD4+ or CD8+ T cells, or bulk PBMC T cells (not recorded which). The receptors were gathered from a man in his late teens or twenties in good health. CDR3s include the opening cysteine and the closing phenylalanine or tryptophan.

TRBV27	TRBJ2-7	CASSRQGPGLNYEQYF
TRBV5-1	TRBJ2-1	CASSLGQYNEQFF
TRBV6-2/TRBV6-3	TRBJ2-7	CASSYSTSFSYEQYF
TRBV18	TRBJ2-1	CASTTGTGSIPHYNEQFF
TRBV7-2	TRBJ1-1	CASSYTGGLDPSVPEAFF
TRBV10-3	TRBJ2-7	CATLLAGGSYEQYF
TRBV19	TRBJ1-2	CASTLGPFYGYTF
TRBV15	TRBJ2-5	CATSRDLPGLATQETQYF
TRBV5-1	TRBJ2-3	CASSYSRELLTDTQYF
TRBV6-6	TRBJ1-2	CASSYSGQYYTF
TRBV20-1	TRBJ2-1	CSAETSGRGNEQFF
TRBV6-5	TRBJ2-1	CASSYFGLAGGETYNEQFF
TRBV29-1	TRBJ2-1	CSVEGGGNHEQFF
TRBV5-1	TRBJ2-5	CASSRGTRETQYF
TRBV24-1	TRBJ2-1	CATSDPHSNEQFF